The 25 T cell receptor beta chains given below trace back to one sample, sequenced in a study of cytomegalovirus exposure and HLA in healthy donors. 13 Jbeta primers and 60 Vbeta primers were used for the PCR. TCRdb keeps only in-frame clones here, not all; method: immunoSEQ multiplex PCR. Of around 62,000 clones detected, more than 60% appear once; the ten largest clones hold about 4.8%. Material for sequencing was PBMCs. These TCRs come from a male donor in good health and CMV-seropositive.

The rearrangement joins TRBV5-6 to TRBJ1-2; 9 nucleotides agree with TRBD1. This CDR3 region has 15 residues. With V trimmed by 7 bases and J by 2 bases, 9 bases remained unmatched. The germline CDR1 and CDR2 sequences are SGHDT and YYEEEE. The CDR3 DNA reads TGTGCCAGCCGATTCCTAGACAGGGGGAACTATGGCTACACCTTC. It translates to CASRFLDRGNYGYTF.

V and J are TRBV7-2 and TRBJ2-2; 8 bases match TRBD1. Per germline, CDR1 SGHTA and CDR2 FQGNSA. There are 15 residues in the CDR3. With 6 bases clipped from V and 5 bases from J, the junction kept 8 bases outside the gene matches. In DNA, the CDR3 is TGTGCCAGCAGTCTCCAGGGGGCTGGAACCGGGGAGCTGTTTTTT. As protein: CASSLQGAGTGELFF.

The chain couples TRBV7-9 to TRBJ1-2; tentative D call: TRBD1 (5 bases). CDR1 is SEHNR, CDR2 FQNEAQ, per germline (reference sequence). V shed 0 bases and J shed 6 bases, with 14 bases lying between them. This CDR3 contains 15 residues. In DNA form, the CDR3 reads TGTGCCAGCAGCTTAGCGCAGGGCTGGAAGAATGGCTACACCTTC. Its translation: CASSLAQGWKNGYTF.

The genes are TRBV28 and TRBJ2-7; D might be TRBD2 (6 bases). The CDR3 is 12 amino acids. V gave up 9 bases and J gave up 3 bases, with 12 bases separating them. CDR1 MDHEN and CDR2 SYDVKM come from the germline V gene. The chain's CDR3 is CARMGGLYEQYF. In DNA, the CDR3 is TGTGCCAGGATGGGGGGTCTCTACGAGCAGTACTTC.

The chain has TRBV9 and TRBJ2-5; 9 bases line up with TRBD1. The closer fit of TRBJ2-7 to the DNA end suggests the J call may be wrong. CDR3 size: 15 residues. The germline CDR1 and CDR2 sequences are SGDLS and YYNGEE. The CDR3 coding sequence is TGTGCCAGCAGCGTAGCTAGGGACAGGGAATACGAGCAGTACTTC. Protein product: CASSVARDREYEQYF.

The rearrangement joins TRBV27 to TRBJ2-7, with 13 bases that match TRBD2. CDR3 size: 23 residues. Germline V gene data show CDR1 as MNHEY and CDR2 as SMNVEV (reference sequence). Germline trimming cut 3 bases from V and 1 base from J; bases unmatched to any gene: 24. The DNA for the CDR3 is TGTGCCAGCAGTTTCGTTCCTCCTTCCTTACGACTAGCGGGGGGCCTAGGATCCTACGAGCAGTACTTC. It specifies CASSFVPPSLRLAGGLGSYEQYF.

This chain uses TRBV6-5 with TRBJ2-1; tentatively, D is TRBD2 (5 bases). Between the trimmed V and J ends, which lost 6 bases and 8 bases, there was a span of 20 bases. Germline assignment: CDR1 MNHEY and CDR2 SVGAGI. The CDR3 has 15 amino acids. CDR3 bases: TGTGCCAGCAGCTTTGACGGTCGAGGAGGCGATGAGCAGTTCTTC. Encoded protein: CASSFDGRGGDEQFF.

The V call is TRBV30, the J call TRBJ2-1; D is unresolved. Trimming removed 7 bases from V and 2 bases from J, with 12 bases in between. The CDR3 length is 13 residues. Germline CDR1 is GTSNPN and CDR2 is SVGIG (reference sequence). For the CDR3, the DNA is TGTGCCTTCTACCCTGAAACCTACAATGAGCAGTTCTTC. Translating gives CAFYPETYNEQFF.

This sequence joins TRBV4-3 and TRBJ2-5, with 8 bases aligning to TRBD1. Germline CDR1 LGHNA, CDR2 YSLEER. The junction had 7 bases not matched to a gene; V was cut back by 5 bases and J by 5 bases. There are 14 residues in the CDR3. CDR3 coding DNA: TGCGCCAGCAGCTATACAGGGGGGCGGGAGACCCAGTACTTC. Protein product: CASSYTGGRETQYF.

The rearrangement joins TRBV27 to TRBJ1-1; D is perhaps TRBD1 (6 bases). CDR3 size: 14 residues. V was pared by 0 bases and J by 4 bases, with 9 bases between. CDR1 and CDR2 (germline): MNHEY, SMNVEV (reference sequence). CDR3 in DNA: TGTGCCAGCAGTTTATCTTTCAGGGGCACTGAAGCTTTCTTT. Amino acids: CASSLSFRGTEAFF.

This clone was detected only a few times. In DNA, the CDR3 is TGTGCCAGCAGTCTTCCCGGTATGAACACTGAAGCTTTCTTT. Protein product: CASSLPGMNTEAFF. The J gene is TRBJ1-1, the V gene TRBV14; unclear D gene. The CDR3 is 14 amino acids. Germline V gene lookup returns CDR1 SGHDN and CDR2 FVKESK. V dropped 6 bases and J dropped 0 bases, with 11 bases sitting between them. Filled out from reference TRBV14 and TRBJ1-1, the complete variable domain reads EAGVTQFPSHSVIEKGQTVTLRCDPISGHDNLYWYRRVMGKEIKFLLHFVKESKQDESGMPNNRFLAERTGGTYSTLKVQPAELEDSGVYFCASSLPGMNTEAFFGQGTRLTVV.

The V and J genes are TRBV18 and TRBJ2-1, with D maybe TRBD1 (6 bases). The CDR3 consists of 17 residues. Trimming removed 2 bases at V and 2 bases at J, with 16 bases between. Germline lookup yields CDR1 KGHSH and CDR2 LQKENI. In DNA, the CDR3 is TGTGCCAGCTCACCAAACAGTAACAGGGATCCCTACAATGAGCAGTTCTTC. Protein: CASSPNSNRDPYNEQFF.

This clone showed up just a few times. The chain combines TRBV29-1 with TRBJ2-2; a weak D match, TRBD1 (6 bases). There are 13 residues in the CDR3. With 7 bases removed from V and 0 bases from J, the gap between germline ends came to 9 bases. Germline V lookup: CDR1 SQVTM, CDR2 ANQGSEA. The CDR3 bases are TGCAGCGCCGGGACACCGAACACCGGGGAGCTGTTTTTT. Protein product: CSAGTPNTGELFF.

This rearrangement joins TRBV7-9 to TRBJ2-5; tentative D call: TRBD2 (7 bases). Trimming took off 1 base at V and 4 bases at J, with 13 bases between the two ends. Germline CDR1 reads SEHNR; CDR2 reads FQNEAQ (reference sequence). The CDR3 covers 15 residues. CDR3 loop: CASSLVAGAGETQYF. DNA for the CDR3: TGTGCCAGCAGCTTAGTGGCGGGGGCAGGAGAGACCCAGTACTTC.

The chain couples TRBV7-9 to TRBJ1-6; D is ambiguous. Germline V lookup: CDR1 SEHNR, CDR2 FQNEAQ (reference sequence). The CDR3 length is 14 residues. V was clipped by 1 base and J by 8 bases, with 9 bases between them. This CDR3 reads CASSLGVGDSPLHF. The CDR3 coding sequence is TGTGCCAGCAGCTTAGGGGTCGGGGATTCACCCCTCCACTTT.

CDR3 nucleotides: TGCGCCAGCAGCTCCCTAGAGGGGGCCGCAGATACGCAGTATTTT. Amino acid sequence: CASSSLEGAADTQYF. V gene TRBV5-1 combines with J gene TRBJ2-3; 7 bases fit TRBD1. The CDR3 sequence is 15 residues long. V gave up 3 bases and J gave up 4 bases; unmatched junction bases: 8. Germline V gene lookup returns CDR1 SGHRS and CDR2 YFSETQ.

This chain joins TRBV4-1 and TRBJ1-2; weak D call: TRBD1 (5 bases). This CDR3 is 14 amino acids long. Germline V gene lookup returns CDR1 MGHRA and CDR2 YSYEKL. Between the trimmed V and J ends, which lost 0 bases and 8 bases, there was a span of 13 bases. CDR3 amino acids: CASSQDRAHAGYTF. The CDR3 DNA reads as TGCGCCAGCAGCCAAGACAGGGCCCATGCGGGCTACACCTTC.

The rearrangement uses TRBV5-4 and TRBJ1-2; a weak D match, TRBD1 (6 bases). V shed 0 bases and J shed 12 bases, with 12 bases lying between them. CDR3 size: 12 residues. CDR1 and CDR2 from the germline V gene are SGHNT and YYREEE (reference sequence). DNA for the CDR3: TGTGCCAGCAGCTTGGATCTCAGGGGAGACACCTTC. Translated, it gives CASSLDLRGDTF.

The chain employs TRBV5-1 and TRBJ2-1; 7 nucleotides line up with TRBD1. There are 14 residues in the CDR3. Germline CDR1 and CDR2: SGHRS and YFSETQ. With V trimmed by 5 bases and J by 5 bases, 7 bases remained unmatched. The CDR3 DNA follows: TGCGCCAGCAGTCCCGGGACAGAGAACAATGAGCAGTTCTTC. The encoded protein is CASSPGTENNEQFF. The whole variable domain, filled in from reference TRBV5-1 and TRBJ2-1, reads KAGVTQTPRYLIKTRGQQVTLSCSPISGHRSVSWYQQTPGQGLQFLFEYFSETQRNKGNFPGRFSGRQFSNSRSEMNVSTLELGDSALYLCASSPGTENNEQFFGPGTRLTVL.

The chain recombines TRBV7-9 with TRBJ2-4; D possibly corresponds to TRBD1 (5 bases). This CDR3 is built from 17 residues. V shed 0 bases and J shed 0 bases, with 12 bases lying between them. Germline CDR1 SEHNR, CDR2 FQNEAQ (reference sequence). The CDR3 region is CASSLAGDSLAKNIQYF. DNA for the CDR3: TGTGCCAGCAGCTTAGCTGGTGACAGCCTAGCCAAAAACATTCAGTACTTC.

The chain has TRBV6-1 and TRBJ1-5; weak D call: TRBD1 (6 bases). Germline V gene lookup returns CDR1 MNHNS and CDR2 SASEGT. V gave up 7 bases and J gave up 6 bases, with 16 bases separating them. This CDR3 spans 14 amino acids. Here the CDR3 reads CASTSTGWIQPQHF. CDR3 coding DNA: TGTGCCAGCACTAGTACAGGGTGGATTCAGCCCCAGCATTTT.

The chain uses TRBV7-9 and TRBJ2-7, with TRBD1 matching 11 bases. The CDR3 is 15 residues long. From germline, CDR1 is SEHNR and CDR2 FQNEAQ (reference sequence). V dropped 1 base and J dropped 1; count of bases not matched to a gene: 0. CDR3 protein: CASSLGDRGSYEQYF. The CDR3 DNA reads TGTGCCAGCAGCTTAGGGGACAGGGGGTCCTACGAGCAGTACTTC.

This rearrangement joins TRBV4-2 to TRBJ1-6; D might be TRBD1 (6 bases). CDR3 length: 15 residues. The germline V gene encodes CDR1 LGHNA and CDR2 YNFKEQ. Trimming pared 1 base from V and 7 bases from J, leaving 11 bases between. The CDR3: CASSQADRSNSPLHF. CDR3 DNA: TGTGCCAGCAGCCAAGCAGACAGGTCCAATTCACCCCTCCACTTT.

The chain employs TRBV6-1 and TRBJ1-6, with a tentative D call TRBD1 (6 bases). CDR1 MNHNS and CDR2 SASEGT come from the germline V gene. CDR3 length: 16 amino acids. The V end was cut by 2 bases, the J end by 9 bases, with 17 bases between. The CDR3 region is CASSEYEDRLSSPLHF. The CDR3 DNA reads TGTGCCAGCAGTGAATATGAGGACAGATTGAGTTCACCCCTCCACTTT.

The CDR3 spells CASIGTSLGEQYF. The CDR3 coding sequence is TGCGCCAGCATCGGGACTTCGCTGGGTGAGCAGTACTTC. The chain is built from TRBV10-1 and TRBJ2-5; possible D gene TRBD2, 6 bases. From germline, CDR1 is WNHNN and CDR2 SYGVQD (reference sequence). The germline V and J ends were trimmed by 7 bases and 11 bases, with 20 bases remaining between them. The CDR3 totals 13 residues.